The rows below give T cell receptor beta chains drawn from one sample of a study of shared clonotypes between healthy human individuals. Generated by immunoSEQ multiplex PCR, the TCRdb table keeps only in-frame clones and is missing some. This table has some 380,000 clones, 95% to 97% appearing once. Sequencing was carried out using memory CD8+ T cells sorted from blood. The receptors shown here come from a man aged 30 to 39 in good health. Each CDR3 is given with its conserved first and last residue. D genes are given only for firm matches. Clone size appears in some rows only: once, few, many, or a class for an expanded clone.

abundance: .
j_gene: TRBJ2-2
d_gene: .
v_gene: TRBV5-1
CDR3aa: CASQVRVPNTGELFF
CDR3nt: TGCGCCAGTCAGGTCAGGGTTCCGAACACCGGGGAGCTGTTTTTT

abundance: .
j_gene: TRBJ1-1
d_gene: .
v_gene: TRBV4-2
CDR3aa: CASSLEAFF
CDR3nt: TGTGCCAGCAGCCTGGAAGCTTTCTTT

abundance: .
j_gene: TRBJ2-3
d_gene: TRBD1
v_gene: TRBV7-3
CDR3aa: CASSLHGTVGTDTQYF
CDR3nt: TGTGCCAGCAGCTTACACGGGACAGTCGGGACAGATACGCAGTATTTT

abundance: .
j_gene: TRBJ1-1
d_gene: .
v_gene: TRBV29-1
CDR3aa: CSVGVRGDTEAFF
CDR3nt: TGCAGCGTTGGAGTCCGAGGGGACACTGAAGCTTTCTTT

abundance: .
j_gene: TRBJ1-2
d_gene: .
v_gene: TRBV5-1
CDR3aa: CASSFEVQGTNYGYTF
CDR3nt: TGCGCCAGCAGCTTTGAAGTCCAGGGGACTAACTATGGCTACACCTTC

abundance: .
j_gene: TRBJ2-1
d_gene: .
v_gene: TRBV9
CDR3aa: CASSVGPSRVGNEQFF
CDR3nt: TGTGCCAGCAGCGTAGGACCGTCCAGGGTTGGGAATGAGCAGTTCTTC

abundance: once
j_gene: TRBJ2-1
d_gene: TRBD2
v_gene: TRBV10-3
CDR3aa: CAISESNLGRAGYNEQFF
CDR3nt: TGTGCCATCAGTGAGTCGAACTTGGGGAGGGCCGGGTACAATGAGCAGTTCTTC

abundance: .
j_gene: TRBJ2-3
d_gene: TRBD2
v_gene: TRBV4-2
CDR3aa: CASAGGPVADTQYF
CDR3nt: TGTGCCAGCGCGGGAGGGCCAGTTGCAGATACGCAGTATTTT

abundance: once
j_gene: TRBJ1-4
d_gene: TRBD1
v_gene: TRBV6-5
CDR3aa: CASSFRDRVDEKLFF
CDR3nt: TGTGCCAGCAGTTTTCGGGACAGGGTCGATGAAAAACTGTTTTTT

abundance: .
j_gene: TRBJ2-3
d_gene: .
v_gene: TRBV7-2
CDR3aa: CASSRGRDTQYF
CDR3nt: TGTGCCAGCAGCCGGGGGAGAGATACGCAGTATTTT

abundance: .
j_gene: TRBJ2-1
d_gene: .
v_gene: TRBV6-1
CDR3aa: CASSESGSGNEQFF
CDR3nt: TGTGCCAGCAGTGAATCCGGGTCGGGCAATGAGCAGTTCTTC

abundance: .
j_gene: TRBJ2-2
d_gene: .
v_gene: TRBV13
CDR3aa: CASSLGPGTSNTGELFF
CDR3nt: TGTGCCAGCAGCTTAGGGCCCGGGACTTCGAACACCGGGGAGCTGTTTTTT

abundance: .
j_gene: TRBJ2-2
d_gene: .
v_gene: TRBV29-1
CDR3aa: CSVGLATWGKQAGELFF
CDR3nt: TGCAGCGTTGGGCTGGCAACGTGGGGGAAGCAGGCCGGGGAGCTGTTTTTT

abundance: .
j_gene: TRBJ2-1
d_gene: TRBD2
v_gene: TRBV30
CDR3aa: CACSTSGGSEQFF
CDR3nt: TGTGCCTGTTCGACTAGCGGGGGTAGTGAGCAGTTCTTC

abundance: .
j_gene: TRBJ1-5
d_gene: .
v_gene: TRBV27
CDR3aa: CASSLDSNQPQHF
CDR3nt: TGTGCCAGCAGTTTAGACAGCAATCAGCCCCAGCATTTT

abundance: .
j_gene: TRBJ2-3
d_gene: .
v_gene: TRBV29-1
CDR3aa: CSVESRLDLTDTQYF
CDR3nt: TGCAGCGTTGAAAGCCGTTTAGACCTAACAGATACGCAGTATTTT

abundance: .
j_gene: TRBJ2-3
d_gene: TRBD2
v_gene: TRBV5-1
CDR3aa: CASSFSGRLTDTQYF
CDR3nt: TGCGCCAGCAGCTTCAGCGGGAGATTAACAGATACGCAGTATTTT

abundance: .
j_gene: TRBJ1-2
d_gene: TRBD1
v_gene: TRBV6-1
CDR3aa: CASSLRGTGDYGYTF
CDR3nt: TGTGCCAGCAGTCTAAGGGGGACAGGGGACTATGGCTACACCTTC

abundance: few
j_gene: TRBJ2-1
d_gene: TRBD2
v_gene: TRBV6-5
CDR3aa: CASSAGTSGSNEQFF
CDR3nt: TGTGCCAGCAGCGCCGGGACTAGCGGGAGTAATGAGCAGTTCTTC

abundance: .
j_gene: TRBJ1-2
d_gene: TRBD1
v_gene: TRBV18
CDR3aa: CASSGTGDYGYTF
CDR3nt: TGTGCCAGCTCGGGGACAGGGGACTATGGCTACACCTTC

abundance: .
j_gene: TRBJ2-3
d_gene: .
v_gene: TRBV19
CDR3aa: CASSISSSTDTQYF
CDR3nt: TGTGCCAGTAGTATTTCTAGCAGCACAGATACGCAGTATTTT

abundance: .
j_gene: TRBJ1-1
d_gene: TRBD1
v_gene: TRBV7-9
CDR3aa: CASSLVPRQGGAFF
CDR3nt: TGTGCCAGCAGCTTAGTTCCCCGACAGGGGGGAGCTTTCTTT

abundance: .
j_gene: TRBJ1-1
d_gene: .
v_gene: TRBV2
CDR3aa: CASSRMSEAFF
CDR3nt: TGTGCCAGCTCCCGTATGAGTGAAGCTTTCTTT

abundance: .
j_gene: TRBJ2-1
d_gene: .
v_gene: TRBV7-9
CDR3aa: CASSLALSQGPSYNEQFF
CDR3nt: TGTGCCAGCAGTCTAGCCCTGTCTCAAGGCCCGTCCTACAATGAGCAGTTCTTC

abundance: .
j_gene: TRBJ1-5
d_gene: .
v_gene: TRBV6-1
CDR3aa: CASSEGPGRNQPQHF
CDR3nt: TGTGCCAGCAGTGAAGGGCCAGGGAGGAATCAGCCCCAGCATTTT

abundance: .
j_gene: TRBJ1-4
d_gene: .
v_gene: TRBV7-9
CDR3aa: CASSFKEKLFF
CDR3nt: TGTGCCAGCAGCTTTAAAGAAAAACTGTTTTTT